This is a list of T cell receptor beta chains from one sample in a study of vaccination effects on CD4 cells after COVID-19. Sequencing was performed with immunoSEQ multiplex PCR; in TCRdb, only in-frame clones are kept and a portion is missing. The sample lists more than 8,500 clones, around four fifths occurring once. No antigens are known for them. Source: CD4+ T cells from PBMCs cultured without peptide, taken after COVID-19 vaccination. These receptors were obtained from a human donor who received a COVID-19 vaccine. Both conserved end residues are part of each CDR3. Each record gives: J gene, V gene, D gene, clone size, CDR3 DNA, CDR3 protein. A D gene is named only where the DNA matches it firmly. Clone size is stated in some rows and not others, as once, few, many or a class when expanded.

TRBJ2-7 TRBV7-6 NA NA TGTGCCAGCAGCTCGACCCAGGGTAGGGACGAGCAGTACTTC CASSSTQGRDEQYF
TRBJ2-2 TRBV5-4 TRBD1 NA TGTGCCAGCAGCACCTGGACAGGGGGCACCGGGGAGCTGTTTTTT CASSTWTGGTGELFF
TRBJ1-2 TRBV24-1 NA NA TGTGCCACCAGTGAGGGGCGGGCCTCCCTTGGGTATGGCTACACCTTC CATSEGRASLGYGYTF
TRBJ2-5 TRBV18 NA NA TGTGCCAGCTCACAAAAGGGAGAGACCCAGTACTTC CASSQKGETQYF
TRBJ1-2 TRBV5-1 NA few TGCGCCAGCAGCTTGGCCGAGGGGCCGGCCCGGGGCTACACCTTC CASSLAEGPARGYTF
TRBJ1-3 TRBV28 NA few TGTGCCAGTTTAAGCTCTGGAAACACCATATATTTT CASLSSGNTIYF
TRBJ2-3 TRBV18 TRBD2 once TGTGCCAGCTCACCACCGCCCAGACTAGCGGGAGGGCCGGGGGATACGCAGTATTTT CASSPPPRLAGGPGDTQYF
TRBJ1-1 TRBV2 NA NA TGTGCCAGCAAGAAAAAGGTAATAAGGGACACTGAAGCTTTCTTT CASKKKVIRDTEAFF
TRBJ1-3 TRBV5-1 NA NA TGCGCCAGCAGCTTGGTGGCGGACAGTGGAAACACCATATATTTT CASSLVADSGNTIYF
TRBJ1-5 TRBV29-1 NA NA TGCAGCGCAGGGGACCTACATCAGCCCCAGCATTTT CSAGDLHQPQHF
TRBJ1-4 TRBV29-1 NA NA TGCAGCGTTGATGGAGGCATTAATGAAAAACTGTTTTTT CSVDGGINEKLFF